This T cell receptor (beta chain) was captured by sequencing in a study of blood T cell repertoires in COVID-19. Study-wide background: Sites in the United States, Italy and Spain provided acute and convalescent COVID-19 samples. PBMCs, B-cell-depleted T cells, or T cells were the source of the cDNA or gDNA that made up the material.

V was cut by 5 bases and J by 6 bases, with 8 bases left in between. Germline-derived CDR1 and CDR2 are KGHDR and SFDVKD. CDR3 length: 12 residues. Original methodology: Amplifying reference gene primers gave estimates of nucleated cell counts. Sequencing was performed with immunoSEQ multiplex PCR; in TCRdb, only in-frame clones are kept and a portion is missing. V and J calls and clone size are copied from that table; D and trimming were computed from the DNA. This sample has 200,000 to 250,000 clones, with roughly 84% found just once. Sequencing was performed on peripheral blood. The chain has TRBV24-1 and TRBJ2-3; D gene unclear. This clonotype was obtained from a man in his thirties or forties with active or convalescent COVID-19. The CDR3 spells CATSGDLDTQYF. For the CDR3, the DNA is TGTGCCACCAGTGGTGACTTGGATACGCAGTATTTT.